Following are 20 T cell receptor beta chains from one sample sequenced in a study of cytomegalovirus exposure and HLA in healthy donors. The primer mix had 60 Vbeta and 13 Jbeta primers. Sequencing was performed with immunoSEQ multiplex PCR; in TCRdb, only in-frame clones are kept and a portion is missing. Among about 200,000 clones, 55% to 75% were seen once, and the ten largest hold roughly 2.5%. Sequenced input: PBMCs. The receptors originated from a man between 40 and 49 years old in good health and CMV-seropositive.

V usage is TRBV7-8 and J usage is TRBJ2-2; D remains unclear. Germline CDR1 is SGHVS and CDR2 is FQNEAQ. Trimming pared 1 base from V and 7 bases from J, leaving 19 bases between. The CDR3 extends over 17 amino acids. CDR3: CASSLGYRGSLGGELFF. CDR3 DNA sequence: TGTGCCAGCAGCTTAGGTTATCGAGGTTCGCTGGGCGGGGAGCTGTTTTTT.

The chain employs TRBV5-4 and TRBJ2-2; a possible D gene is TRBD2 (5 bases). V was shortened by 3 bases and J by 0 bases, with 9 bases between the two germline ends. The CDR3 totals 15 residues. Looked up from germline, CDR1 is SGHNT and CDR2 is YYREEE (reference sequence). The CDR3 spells CASSSGMPNTGELFF. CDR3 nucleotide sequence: TGTGCCAGCAGCTCCGGGATGCCGAACACCGGGGAGCTGTTTTTT. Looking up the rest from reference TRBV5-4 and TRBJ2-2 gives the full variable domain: ETGVTQSPTHLIKTRGQQVTLRCSSQSGHNTVSWYQQALGQGPQFIFQYYREEENGRGNFPPRFSGLQFPNYSSELNVNALELDDSALYLCASSSGMPNTGELFFGEGSRLTVL.

The CDR3 DNA follows: TGTGCCAGCATCGTGCGGGGGGGGACAGATACGCAGTATTTT. It translates to CASIVRGGTDTQYF. This chain uses TRBV13 with TRBJ2-3; TRBD2 aligns across 9 bases. CDR1 and CDR2 from the germline V gene are PRHDT and FYEKMQ (reference sequence). The V and J ends lost 7 bases and 3 bases, in that order; junction bases with no gene match: 5. The length of the CDR3 is 14 residues.

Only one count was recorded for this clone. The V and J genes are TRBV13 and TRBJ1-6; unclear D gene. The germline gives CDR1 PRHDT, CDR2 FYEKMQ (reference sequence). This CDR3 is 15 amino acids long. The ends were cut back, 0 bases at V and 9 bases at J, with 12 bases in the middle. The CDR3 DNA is TGTGCCAGCAGCTTAGGACAAGGCGGTGGTTCACCCCTCCACTTT. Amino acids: CASSLGQGGGSPLHF.

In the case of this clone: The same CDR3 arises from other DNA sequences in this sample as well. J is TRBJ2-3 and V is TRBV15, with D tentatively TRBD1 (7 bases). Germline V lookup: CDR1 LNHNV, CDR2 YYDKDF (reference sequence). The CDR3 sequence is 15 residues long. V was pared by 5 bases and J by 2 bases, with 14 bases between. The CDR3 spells CATSPGGSFTDTQYF. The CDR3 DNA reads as TGTGCCACCAGCCCAGGGGGGTCTTTCACAGATACGCAGTATTTT.

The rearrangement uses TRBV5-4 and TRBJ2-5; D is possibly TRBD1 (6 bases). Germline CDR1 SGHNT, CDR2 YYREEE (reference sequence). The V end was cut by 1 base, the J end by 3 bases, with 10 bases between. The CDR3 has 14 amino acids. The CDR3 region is CASSLNYREETQYF. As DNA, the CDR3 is TGTGCCAGCAGCTTGAACTACAGGGAAGAGACCCAGTACTTC.

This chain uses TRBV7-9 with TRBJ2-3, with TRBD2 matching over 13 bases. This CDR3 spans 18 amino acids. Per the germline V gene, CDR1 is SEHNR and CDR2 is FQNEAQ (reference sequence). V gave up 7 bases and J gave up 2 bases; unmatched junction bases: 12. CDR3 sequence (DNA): TGTGCCAGCATCCCGTCCGGGACTAGCGGGATGAACACAGATACGCAGTATTTT. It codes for CASIPSGTSGMNTDTQYF.

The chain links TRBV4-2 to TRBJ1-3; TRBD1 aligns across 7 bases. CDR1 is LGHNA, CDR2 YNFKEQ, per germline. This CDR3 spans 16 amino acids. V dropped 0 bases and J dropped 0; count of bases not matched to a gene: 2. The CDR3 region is CASSQDQGGSGNTIYF. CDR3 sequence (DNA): TGTGCCAGCAGCCAAGATCAGGGGGGCTCTGGAAACACCATATATTTT.

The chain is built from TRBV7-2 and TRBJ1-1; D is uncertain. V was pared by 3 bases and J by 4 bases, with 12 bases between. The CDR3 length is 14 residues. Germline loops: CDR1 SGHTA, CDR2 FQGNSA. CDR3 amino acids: CASSFSLVITEAFF. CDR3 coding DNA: TGTGCCAGCAGCTTCTCCTTAGTGATCACTGAAGCTTTCTTT.

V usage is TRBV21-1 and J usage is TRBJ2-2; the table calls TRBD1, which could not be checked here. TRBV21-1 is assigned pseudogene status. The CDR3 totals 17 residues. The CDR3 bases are TGTGCCAGCAGCAAAAGGAACAGGTGGGGTAACACCGGGGAGCTGTTTTTT. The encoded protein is CASSKRNRWGNTGELFF.

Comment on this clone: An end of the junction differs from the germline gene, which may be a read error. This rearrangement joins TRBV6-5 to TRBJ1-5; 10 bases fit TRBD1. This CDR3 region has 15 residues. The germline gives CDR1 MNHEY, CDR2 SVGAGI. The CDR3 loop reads CASSYGTGDNRPQHF. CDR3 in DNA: TGTGCCAGCAGTTACGGGACAGGGGACAATCGGCCCCAGCATTTT.

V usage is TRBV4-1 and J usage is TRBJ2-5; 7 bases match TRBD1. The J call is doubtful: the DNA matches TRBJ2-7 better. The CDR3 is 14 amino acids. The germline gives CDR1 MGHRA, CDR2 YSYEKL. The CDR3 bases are TGCGCCAGCAGCCAAGAGACAGGGATTTCCGAGCAGTACTTC. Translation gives CASSQETGISEQYF.

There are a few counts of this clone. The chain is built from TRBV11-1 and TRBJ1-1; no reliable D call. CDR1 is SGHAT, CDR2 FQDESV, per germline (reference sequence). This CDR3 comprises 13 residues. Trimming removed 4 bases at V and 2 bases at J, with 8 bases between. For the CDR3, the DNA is TGTGCCAGCAGCTCGCAGACAAACACTGAAGCTTTCTTT. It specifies CASSSQTNTEAFF.

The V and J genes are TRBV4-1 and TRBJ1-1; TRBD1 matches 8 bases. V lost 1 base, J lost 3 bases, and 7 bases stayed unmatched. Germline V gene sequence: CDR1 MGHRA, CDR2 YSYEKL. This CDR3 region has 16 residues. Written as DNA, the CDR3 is TGCGCCAGCAGCCAAGGACTCGTCAGGGGGCACACTGAAGCTTTCTTT. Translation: CASSQGLVRGHTEAFF.

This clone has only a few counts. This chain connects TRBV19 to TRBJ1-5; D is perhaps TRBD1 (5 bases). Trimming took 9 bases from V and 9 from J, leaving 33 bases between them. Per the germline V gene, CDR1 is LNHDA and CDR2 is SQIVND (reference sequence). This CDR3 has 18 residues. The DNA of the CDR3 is TGTGCCAGGGACGGGCTTGGCCCCGGTTTAGGGGATGGAAGGCCCCAGCATTTT. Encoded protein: CARDGLGPGLGDGRPQHF.

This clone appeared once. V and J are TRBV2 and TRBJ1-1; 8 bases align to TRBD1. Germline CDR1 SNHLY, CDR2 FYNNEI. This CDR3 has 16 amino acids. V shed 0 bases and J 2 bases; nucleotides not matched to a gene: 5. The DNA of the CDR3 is TGTGCCAGCAGTGAAGCGGGGACAGGTGCAAACACTGAAGCTTTCTTT. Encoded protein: CASSEAGTGANTEAFF.

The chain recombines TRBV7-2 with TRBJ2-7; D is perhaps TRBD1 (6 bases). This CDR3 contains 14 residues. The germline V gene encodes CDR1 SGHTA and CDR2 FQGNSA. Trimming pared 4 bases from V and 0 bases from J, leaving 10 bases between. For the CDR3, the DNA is TGTGCCAGCAGCTCGCAGGGGTACTCCTACGAGCAGTACTTC. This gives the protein CASSSQGYSYEQYF.

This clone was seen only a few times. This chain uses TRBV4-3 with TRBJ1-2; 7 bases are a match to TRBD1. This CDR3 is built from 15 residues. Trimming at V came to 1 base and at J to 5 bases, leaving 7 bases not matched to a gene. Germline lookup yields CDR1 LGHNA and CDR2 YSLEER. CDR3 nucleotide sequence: TGCGCCAGCAGCCAAGTGTGGGACAGTCGTTATGGCTACACCTTC. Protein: CASSQVWDSRYGYTF.

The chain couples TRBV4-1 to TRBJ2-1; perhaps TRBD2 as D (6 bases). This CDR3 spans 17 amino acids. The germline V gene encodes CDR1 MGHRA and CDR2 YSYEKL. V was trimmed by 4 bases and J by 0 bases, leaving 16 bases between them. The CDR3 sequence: CASSLPPSESSYNEQFF. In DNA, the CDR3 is TGCGCCAGCAGCCTGCCCCCTAGCGAGAGCTCCTACAATGAGCAGTTCTTC.

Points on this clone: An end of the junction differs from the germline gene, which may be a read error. DNA of the CDR3: TGTGCTAGCAAACGGGGGGCCACGGTTGGGGAGCAGTACTTC. It codes for CASKRGATVGEQYF. The chain links TRBV27 to TRBJ2-7, with D possibly TRBD2 on 7 matching bases. CDR1 MNHEY and CDR2 SMNVEV come from the germline V gene (reference sequence). The CDR3 extends over 14 amino acids.